This T cell receptor (beta chain) is from a study of post-analysis software for immune sequencing data. Study results and limitations: Samples prepared in the same batch strongly co-clustered by F measure. Comparison of patients with controls showed 4 to 6 TRBV segments more frequent in patients, TRBV5-6, TRBV5-1 and TRBV20-1 among them.

A word on this clonotype: Its antigen is not identified.

The TCR beta cDNA libraries carried unique molecular identifiers. cDNA molecules numbering 450,000 to 650,000 came from approximately 0.91 to 9.4 million T cells. TCRdb recomputed calls from the PCR reads with MiXCR, one row per CDR3 protein. The sample carries 380,000 or so distinct CDR3 sequences, less than 40% recorded once. Germline CDR1 MNHNS, CDR2 SASEGT. V lost 2 bases and J 9 bases, leaving 11 bases between the germline ends. The CDR3 covers 12 residues. This TCR was recovered from a girl aged 5-17 years with multiple sclerosis. The J gene is TRBJ2-7, the V gene TRBV6-1; no reliable D call. Specimen: blood. Written as DNA, the CDR3 is TGTGCCAGCAGTGAACCCCCCTCCGGGCAGTACTTC. Amino acid sequence: CASSEPPSGQYF.